The 22 T cell receptor beta chains presented below share a single source sample, sequenced in a study of control samples from healthy donors and cancer patients. The repertoire was sequenced with immunoSEQ multiplex PCR; TCRdb's copy has only in-frame clones and lacks some. The table records about 73,000 clones, more than 85% of them present only once. The sample was blood. Receptors originate from a woman between 45 and 65 years old in good health.

V usage is TRBV6-5 and J usage is TRBJ2-7, with TRBD2 identical over 9 bases. The CDR3 sequence is 14 residues long. V was pared by 5 bases and J by 2 bases, with 4 bases of the junction left unmatched. Germline V gene lookup returns CDR1 MNHEY and CDR2 SVGAGI. CDR3 nucleotide sequence: TGTGCCAGCAGTCTAGCGGGATTCACCTACGAGCAGTACTTC. This encodes CASSLAGFTYEQYF.

The J gene is TRBJ1-6, the V gene TRBV3-1 (or the pseudogene TRBV3-2), with 7 bases identical to TRBD1. CDR1 LGHDT and CDR2 YNNKEL come from the germline V gene (reference sequence). The V segment lost 2 bases and the J segment 5 bases; nucleotides outside the gene matches: 3. The CDR3 is made up of 15 amino acids. DNA for the CDR3: TGTGCCAGCAGCCAAAACAGGGGACATAATTCACCCCTCCACTTT. It encodes CASSQNRGHNSPLHF.

The chain has TRBV12-3 or TRBV12-4 and TRBJ2-2; D gene unclear. This CDR3 is built from 13 residues. The V and J ends lost 5 bases and 5 bases respectively, with 9 bases between them. The CDR3 nucleotides are TGTGCCAGCAGTCTTACGCGGACCGGGGAGCTGTTTTTT. This translates into CASSLTRTGELFF.

V gene TRBV28 combines with J gene TRBJ2-7; D remains ambiguous. The CDR3 is made up of 15 amino acids. V shed 2 bases and J shed 1 base, with 12 bases lying between them. CDR1 and CDR2 (germline): MDHEN, SYDVKM. The CDR3, as DNA: TGTGCCAGCAGTTTACGGGTGGGGTCTTCCTACGAGCAGTACTTC. Amino acid sequence: CASSLRVGSSYEQYF.

V gene TRBV5-1 combines with J gene TRBJ2-7; weak D call: TRBD1 (7 bases). Deletions cut 4 bases from V and 1 base from J, with 15 bases between. Looked up from germline, CDR1 is SGHRS and CDR2 is YFSETQ. This CDR3 is built from 15 residues. The CDR3 sequence: CASSPGGGRSYEQYF. The CDR3, as DNA: TGCGCCAGCAGCCCAGGGGGAGGACGATCCTACGAGCAGTACTTC.

This chain uses TRBV19 with TRBJ2-7, with a possible D match to TRBD1 (5 bases). From germline, CDR1 is LNHDA and CDR2 SQIVND (reference sequence). The CDR3 covers 13 residues. Trimming removed 8 bases at V and 2 bases at J, with 13 bases between. The DNA for the CDR3 is TGTGCCAGTTCTTGGGGCAGGACCTACGAGCAGTACTTC. This codes for CASSWGRTYEQYF.

This chain connects TRBV5-1 to TRBJ2-5; D is uncertain. CDR3 size: 14 residues. Trimming took 0 bases from V and 4 from J, leaving 10 bases between them. Germline CDR1 reads SGHRS; CDR2 reads YFSETQ. Here the CDR3 DNA reads TGCGCCAGCAGCTTGGCCGCGGCGCGAGAGACCCAGTACTTC. Protein product: CASSLAAARETQYF.

The J gene is TRBJ1-5, the V gene TRBV2; D gene unclear. Trimming removed 0 bases from V and 3 bases from J, with 9 bases in between. This CDR3 region has 15 residues. Per the germline V gene, CDR1 is SNHLY and CDR2 is FYNNEI. The CDR3: CASSEALGTNQPQHF. The CDR3 nucleotides read TGTGCCAGCAGTGAAGCGCTCGGTACCAATCAGCCCCAGCATTTT.

This clone was picked up one time. The chain joins TRBV28 to TRBJ1-1, with D unresolved. V lost 4 bases and J lost 1, with 10 bases in between. This CDR3 is 14 amino acids long. Germline V lookup: CDR1 MDHEN, CDR2 SYDVKM. CDR3 coding DNA: TGTGCCAGCAGTTACCCAGTGGGGAACACTGAAGCTTTCTTT. Translated, it gives CASSYPVGNTEAFF.

This sequence joins TRBV5-4 and TRBJ2-3; a possible D gene is TRBD1 (5 bases). This CDR3 contains 14 residues. Germline V gives CDR1 SGHNT, CDR2 YYREEE (reference sequence). The V gene lost 0 bases and the J gene lost 5 bases, with 10 bases spanning the gap. CDR3 amino acids: CASSLDRHRDTQYF. CDR3 sequence (DNA): TGTGCCAGCAGCTTGGACAGGCATCGAGATACGCAGTATTTT.

The chain joins TRBV10-3 to TRBJ1-1; 7 nucleotides align to TRBD1. Germline loops: CDR1 ENHRY, CDR2 SYGVKD. This CDR3 spans 15 amino acids. Germline trimming cut 8 bases from V and 0 bases from J; bases unmatched to any gene: 9. For the CDR3, the DNA is TGTGCCATCGGAGGGACAGCCGGCATGAACACTGAAGCTTTCTTT. As protein: CAIGGTAGMNTEAFF.

This rearrangement joins TRBV9 to TRBJ1-2; the D gene is possibly TRBD1 (5 bases). The germline gives CDR1 SGDLS, CDR2 YYNGEE. The CDR3 consists of 14 residues. V gave up 0 bases and J gave up 2 bases, with 8 bases separating them. CDR3 sequence reads: CASSVAGANYGYTF. The CDR3 bases are TGTGCCAGCAGCGTAGCTGGGGCCAACTATGGCTACACCTTC.

The V and J genes are TRBV5-6 and TRBJ2-5, with D tentatively TRBD1 or TRBD2 (5 bases each). Trimming removed 4 bases from V and 5 bases from J, with 15 bases in between. The CDR3 totals 14 residues. In germline, CDR1 is SGHDT, CDR2 YYEEEE. In DNA form, the CDR3 reads TGTGCCAGCAGCCCCAAAGAGGGGTGGGAGACCCAGTACTTC. Translation: CASSPKEGWETQYF.

V usage is TRBV10-3 and J usage is TRBJ2-3; 10 positions match TRBD2. J was trimmed by 0 bases and V by 4 bases; bases with no gene match: 1. The germline V gene encodes CDR1 ENHRY and CDR2 SYGVKD. This CDR3 has 15 amino acids. CDR3 sequence: CAISVTSGSTDTQYF. In DNA form, the CDR3 reads TGTGCCATCAGTGTGACTAGCGGGAGCACAGATACGCAGTATTTT.

DNA for the CDR3: TGCAGCGTTCTGGACGGTGCACTAGCCAAAAACATTCAGTACTTC. Translating gives CSVLDGALAKNIQYF. This chain joins TRBV29-1 and TRBJ2-4; D not certain. Germline CDR1 is SQVTM and CDR2 is ANQGSEA. Deletions cut 5 bases from V and 0 bases from J, with 14 bases between. This CDR3 is built from 15 residues.

The genes are TRBV29-1 and TRBJ2-1; no clear D gene. This CDR3 is built from 15 residues. Germline loops: CDR1 SQVTM, CDR2 ANQGSEA. The ends were cut back, 0 bases at V and 2 bases at J, with 11 bases in the middle. This CDR3 is CSVEDLLGTYNEQFF. CDR3 DNA: TGCAGCGTTGAAGATCTTTTGGGAACCTACAATGAGCAGTTCTTC.

V gene TRBV7-6 combines with J gene TRBJ2-3; 7 bases are shared with TRBD2. The ends lost 3 bases at V and 4 bases at J; junction bases unmatched: 10. Germline CDR1 SGHVS, CDR2 FNYEAQ. The CDR3 is 16 amino acids. The CDR3 nucleotides are TGTGCCAGCAGCTTCCTCGCGGGAGAATCGGCAGATACGCAGTATTTT. The encoded protein is CASSFLAGESADTQYF.

This clone was observed a single time. This chain joins TRBV2 and TRBJ1-1; perhaps TRBD1 as D (6 bases). The CDR3 runs to 13 residues. Germline V gene sequence: CDR1 SNHLY, CDR2 FYNNEI. Trimming removed 6 bases at V and 4 bases at J, with 12 bases between. In DNA form, the CDR3 reads TGTGCCAGCAGGCCCAGGGGTGGCACTGAAGCTTTCTTT. It codes for CASRPRGGTEAFF.

This sequence joins TRBV5-4 and TRBJ2-1, with D possibly TRBD2 on 7 matching bases. V was pared by 0 bases and J by 3 bases, with 13 bases between. Germline lookup yields CDR1 SGHNT and CDR2 YYREEE (reference sequence). CDR3 size: 16 residues. The CDR3 spells CASSLERDKRYNEQFF. The CDR3 nucleotides read TGTGCCAGCAGCTTGGAGCGGGACAAGCGCTACAATGAGCAGTTCTTC.

This chain links TRBV6-1 with TRBJ1-6; 10 nucleotides line up with TRBD1. After removal of 3 bases from V and 6 bases from J, the junction contained 5 bases not matched to a gene. CDR1 and CDR2 from the germline V gene are MNHNS and SASEGT. This CDR3 is 16 amino acids long. The CDR3 loop reads CASSDDRGRINSPLHF. The CDR3 DNA follows: TGTGCCAGCAGTGATGACAGGGGGCGTATTAATTCACCCCTCCACTTT.

This clone was observed once. The chain carries TRBV6-5 and TRBJ1-3; D not certain. Trimming took 0 bases from V and 2 from J, leaving 8 bases between them. The germline CDR1 and CDR2 sequences are MNHEY and SVGAGI. The CDR3 is made up of 15 amino acids. CDR3 nucleotides: TGTGCCAGCAGTTACTCTGGGCGCCCTGGAAACACCATATATTTT. Its translation is CASSYSGRPGNTIYF.

The chain employs TRBV7-3 and TRBJ1-4; D ambiguous. Germline CDR1 and CDR2: SGHTA and FQGTGA. This CDR3 contains 13 residues. Trimming stripped 0 bases from V and 7 bases from J, with 6 bases between. CDR3 protein: CASSLTGGEKLFF. DNA of the CDR3: TGTGCCAGCAGCTTAACGGGCGGTGAAAAACTGTTTTTT. Combining the CDR3 with reference TRBV7-3 and TRBJ1-4 gives the whole variable domain GAGVSQTPSNKVTEKGKYVELRCDPISGHTALYWYRQSLGQGPEFLIYFQGTGAADDSGLPNDRFFAVRPEGSVSTLKIQRTERGDSAVYLCASSLTGGEKLFFGSGTQLSVL.